This TCR beta chain was captured in a study of blood T cell repertoires in COVID-19. Study-level information: Samples of COVID-19 (acute and convalescent) were obtained from the United States, Italy and Spain. Nucleic acid was either cDNA or gDNA, and it came from T cells, B-cell-depleted T cells, or PBMCs.

V shed 2 bases and J shed 0 bases, with 8 bases lying between them. The germline CDR1 and CDR2 sequences are MNHEY and SVGEGT. The CDR3 totals 16 residues. Authors' analysis steps: Amplification of reference gene primers provided the estimated nucleated cell counts. Sequencing was performed with immunoSEQ multiplex PCR; in TCRdb, only in-frame clones are kept and a portion is missing. V and J calls plus clone size are reproduced from that table; the DNA served to infer D and trimming. Here the sample spans some 30,000 clones, around 87% being singletons. V gene TRBV6-2 or TRBV6-3 combines with J gene TRBJ2-6; D is ambiguous. Sequences were obtained from peripheral blood. This sequence originates from a man aged 55 to 70 with active COVID-19. The CDR3 reads CASSYPLSSGANVLTF. In DNA form, the CDR3 reads TGTGCCAGCAGTTACCCCCTGAGCTCTGGGGCCAACGTCCTGACTTTC.